The 5 T cell receptor beta chains below all came from one sample that was sequenced in a study of regulatory T cells in long-lasting Graves disease. For TCR beta, libraries came from iRepertoire HTBI primers and Arm-PCR of CDR3 regions. Each CDR3 protein is one row after TCRdb ran MiXCR on the multiplex PCR reads. The sample has over 450,000 distinct CDR3 sequences, about 12% seen once. Time point of the sample: newly diagnosed GD, antithyroid drugs for less than 3 months. From RNA extracted from PBMCs, the TCR library was made. These same records also appear under a second study, on T cells in Graves' hyperthyroidism and ophthalmopathy.

The specimen comprised peripheral blood mononuclear cells (PBMCs), sampled at new diagnosis, from a patient treated with antithyroid drugs. The receptors were gathered from a woman aged 25-40 years with Graves disease.

This clonotype appeared many times. The chain links TRBV6-5 to TRBJ2-7; TRBD2 aligns across 12 bases. The CDR3 runs to 14 residues. J was trimmed by 12 bases and V by 2 bases; bases with no gene match: 8. Germline lookup yields CDR1 MNHEY and CDR2 SVGAGI. CDR3 nucleotides: TGTGCCAGCAGTTACACTAGGACTAGCGGGGAGTGGTACTTC. Translation: CASSYTRTSGEWYF.

This clonotype was detected ten times or more. This sequence joins TRBV24-1 and TRBJ2-5, with 10 bases identical to TRBD1. J lost 3 bases, V lost 2 bases, and 5 bases had no gene match. CDR3 size: 16 residues. Germline V gene data show CDR1 as KGHDR and CDR2 as SFDVKD. The CDR3 nucleotides read TGTGCCACCAGTGATTGGGGGACAGGGGAGAAAGAGACCCAGTACTTC. Its protein product is CATSDWGTGEKETQYF.

This clonotype was counted only a few times. V usage is TRBV20-1 and J usage is TRBJ2-1; D is unresolved. The CDR3 is 13 residues long. V lost 3 bases and J 8 bases, leaving 14 bases between the germline ends. Germline V lookup: CDR1 DFQATT, CDR2 SNEGSKA (reference sequence). The CDR3 DNA follows: TGCAGTGCTAGTCTGGGTTCGTGGGATGAGCAGTTCTTC. Encoded protein: CSASLGSWDEQFF.

This clonotype appeared many times. This chain connects TRBV18 to TRBJ2-1; maybe TRBD1 (6 bases). CDR1 is KGHSH, CDR2 LQKENI, per germline. This CDR3 has 15 residues. V lost 6 bases, J lost 6 bases, and 18 bases lay in between. In DNA, the CDR3 is TGTGCCAGCTCGTACGAAATCCAGGGGTCCAATGAGCAGTTCTTC. Residues: CASSYEIQGSNEQFF.

With regard to this clonotype: Since a far larger clone is one base different, this is likely a read error. The chain has TRBV27 and TRBJ2-1, with D possibly TRBD2 on 5 matching bases. CDR3 length: 14 residues. Germline V gene data show CDR1 as MNHEY and CDR2 as SMNVEV (reference sequence). V gave up 6 bases and J gave up 10 bases, with 19 bases separating them. The CDR3 DNA follows: TGTGCCAGCAGAGAACTAGGATCTTCCTACGAGCAGTTCTTC. Protein product: CASRELGSSYEQFF.